The sequence of this T cell receptor beta chain was determined in a study of T cell responses to AZD1222 COVID-19 vaccine. Background on the study: Recipients boosted at about 4 weeks or about 12 weeks are pooled.

This clone was detected once. Its antigen is unidentified. Here immunoSEQ multiplex PCR was the method, and the copy in TCRdb shows in-frame clones only, minus some. This table has roughly 160,000 clones, roughly nine tenths appearing once. General study findings and limits: Repertoires were collected only later (after the peak T cell response had occurred).

Here the sequenced sample was peripheral blood, taken on day 0 of AZD1222 vaccination. The TCR sequence derives from an adult in good health.

CDR3 residues: CASSLTGRAYEQYF. The CDR3 DNA sequence: TGTGCCAGCAGTTTAACAGGGAGGGCCTACGAGCAGTACTTC. V is TRBV28 and J is TRBJ2-7, with D possibly matching TRBD2 (7 bases). CDR3 size: 14 residues. CDR1 and CDR2 from the germline V gene are MDHEN and SYDVKM. V lost 2 bases and J lost 2, with 10 bases in between.